This record concerns one T cell receptor (beta chain) sequence. As yet, its antigen is unknown. Assay: immunoSEQ multiplex PCR; the TCRdb copy retains only in-frame clones and omits some. This table holds 200,000 to 250,000 clones, 90% to 95% found once. The sample comes from a study of T cell responses to AZD1222 COVID-19 vaccine. V dropped 7 bases and J dropped 6 bases, with 0 bases sitting between them. The length of the CDR3 is 9 residues. Germline-derived CDR1 and CDR2 are SEHNR and FQNEAQ (reference sequence). Study results and limitations: Close to half of all spike-specific TCRs reportedly target regions of the variants that are unmutated. At 160-218 and 743-854, vaccine-associated CD4 TCRs were dominant, and they spanned spike.

The input for sequencing was peripheral blood, taken on day 0 of MenACWY control vaccination. This chain connects TRBV7-9 to TRBJ2-2; D unclear. The source of this sequence is an adult in good health. This chain's CDR3 is CASTGELFF. In DNA, the CDR3 is TGTGCCAGCACCGGGGAGCTGTTTTTT.